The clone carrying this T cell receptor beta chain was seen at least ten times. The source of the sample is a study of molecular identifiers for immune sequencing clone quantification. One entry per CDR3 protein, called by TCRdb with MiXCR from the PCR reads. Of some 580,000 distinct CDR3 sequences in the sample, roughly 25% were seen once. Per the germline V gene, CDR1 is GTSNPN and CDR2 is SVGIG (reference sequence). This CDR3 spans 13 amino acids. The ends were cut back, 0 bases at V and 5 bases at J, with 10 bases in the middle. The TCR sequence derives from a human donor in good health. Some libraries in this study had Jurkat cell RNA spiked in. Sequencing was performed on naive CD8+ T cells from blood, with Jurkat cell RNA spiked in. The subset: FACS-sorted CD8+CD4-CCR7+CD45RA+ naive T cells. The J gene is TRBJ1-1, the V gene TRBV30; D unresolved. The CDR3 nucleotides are TGTGCCTGGAGTGTCTTCGGGGATACTGAAGCTTTCTTT. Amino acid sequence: CAWSVFGDTEAFF.